The 11 T cell receptor beta chains presented below share a single source sample, sequenced in a study of tissue T cells after allogeneic stem cell transplantation. Measured with immunoSEQ multiplex PCR; TCRdb has only the in-frame clones, and not every one. The sample carries 7,000 or so clones, about 50% recorded once. Sample: duodenum tissue, taken at autopsy. These receptors were taken from a female donor of 60 years or more with lung cancer.

The chain recombines TRBV5-4 with TRBJ2-3; D ambiguous. Germline loops: CDR1 SGHNT, CDR2 YYREEE (reference sequence). This CDR3 region has 13 residues. The V end lost 2 bases, the J end lost 3 bases, and 7 bases lay between the germline ends. As DNA, the CDR3 is TGTGCCAGCAGCTTTCGGGTTACAGATACGCAGTATTTT. Translated: CASSFRVTDTQYF. Drawing the rest from reference TRBV5-4 and TRBJ2-3, the complete variable domain is ETGVTQSPTHLIKTRGQQVTLRCSSQSGHNTVSWYQQALGQGPQFIFQYYREEENGRGNFPPRFSGLQFPNYSSELNVNALELDDSALYLCASSFRVTDTQYFGPGTRLTVL.

This clone was recorded a few times. The chain has TRBV14 and TRBJ1-1; the D gene is possibly TRBD1 (5 bases). CDR1 SGHDN and CDR2 FVKESK come from the germline V gene. Deletions cut 0 bases from V and 0 bases from J, with 11 bases between. This CDR3 has 16 residues. The DNA for the CDR3 is TGTGCCAGCAGCCAAGAGTGGGGGGAAATGAACACTGAAGCTTTCTTT. Translating it yields CASSQEWGEMNTEAFF. Variable domain in full (rest from reference TRBV14 and TRBJ1-1): EAGVTQFPSHSVIEKGQTVTLRCDPISGHDNLYWYRRVMGKEIKFLLHFVKESKQDESGMPNNRFLAERTGGTYSTLKVQPAELEDSGVYFCASSQEWGEMNTEAFFGQGTRLTVV.

For the CDR3, the DNA is TGTGCCAGCAGCCCCCACAGGGGCGAAGAAAAACTGTTTTTT. Encoded protein: CASSPHRGEEKLFF. V gene TRBV7-2 combines with J gene TRBJ1-4, with 7 nucleotides matching TRBD1. The V gene end was trimmed by 5 bases and the J gene end by 8 bases; junction bases not matched to a gene: 8. The germline gives CDR1 SGHTA, CDR2 FQGNSA. This CDR3 comprises 14 residues.

This chain joins TRBV4-2 and TRBJ2-1; 7 bases agree with TRBD2. Per the germline V gene, CDR1 is LGHNA and CDR2 is YNFKEQ. CDR3 length: 14 residues. The trim removed 0 bases at V and 8 bases at J, leaving 4 bases unmatched. For the CDR3, the DNA is TGTGCCAGCAGCCAAGATACGACTAGCCATGAGCAGTTCTTC. Its protein product is CASSQDTTSHEQFF.

The chain has TRBV11-3 and TRBJ2-1; TRBD2 might be the D (6 bases). The CDR3 covers 16 residues. V gave up 4 bases and J gave up 0 bases, with 13 bases separating them. Germline assignment: CDR1 SGHNT and CDR2 YENEEA. In DNA form, the CDR3 reads TGTGCCAGCAGCTCCCAGGGAGGAAGCTCCTACAATGAGCAGTTCTTC. Encoded protein: CASSSQGGSSYNEQFF.

The chain couples TRBV18 to TRBJ1-2; the D is unclear. The length of the CDR3 is 16 residues. CDR1 is KGHSH and CDR2 is LQKENI in the germline V gene. Trimming stripped 3 bases from V and 6 bases from J, with 20 bases between. CDR3 nucleotides: TGTGCCAGCTCACCGAATGGGCCCTCGGGGATCCATGGCTACACCTTC. Protein product: CASSPNGPSGIHGYTF.

The table lists this clone with a count of one. The V call is TRBV5-1, the J call TRBJ1-4; 10 positions match TRBD1. CDR3 length: 16 amino acids. V gave up 4 bases and J gave up 6 bases; unmatched junction bases: 9. Per germline, CDR1 SGHRS and CDR2 YFSETQ. CDR3 DNA sequence: TGCGCCAGCAGCGAAGGAATGACAGGGGGCCATGAAAAACTGTTTTTT. Translating it yields CASSEGMTGGHEKLFF.

The V and J genes are TRBV6-5 and TRBJ2-1; D call uncertain. The CDR3 has 11 residues. CDR1 and CDR2 (germline): MNHEY, SVGAGI. The V gene lost 11 bases and the J gene lost 2 bases, with 7 bases spanning the gap. CDR3 sequence reads: CARRAYNEQFF. The CDR3 coding sequence is TGTGCCCGACGAGCCTACAATGAGCAGTTCTTC.

J is TRBJ1-6 and V is TRBV24-1, with a tentative D call TRBD1 (6 bases). This CDR3 is 17 amino acids long. The V and J ends lost 9 bases and 0 bases respectively, with 17 bases between them. Germline CDR1 KGHDR, CDR2 SFDVKD. CDR3 residues: CATERGAESSYNSPLHF. The DNA for the CDR3 is TGTGCCACCGAGAGGGGGGCGGAGAGCTCCTATAATTCACCCCTCCACTTT.

This clone was found once. The genes are TRBV12-3 or TRBV12-4 and TRBJ1-2; D is perhaps TRBD1 (5 bases). V lost 1 base, J lost 4 bases, and 7 bases lay in between. The CDR3 runs 13 residues. The CDR3 sequence is CASSLVQGYGYTF. The CDR3 DNA reads as TGTGCCAGCAGTTTAGTTCAGGGCTATGGCTACACCTTC.

The gene calls are TRBV12-3 or TRBV12-4 and TRBJ2-1; no definite D call. Trimming cost V 6 bases and J 7 bases, with 10 bases left between them. The CDR3 length is 12 residues. The CDR3 bases are TGTGCCAGCAGCCCTAGACCGAATGAGCAGTTCTTC. It translates to CASSPRPNEQFF.